This T cell receptor (beta chain) was recorded in a study of shared clonotypes between healthy human individuals. Study at large: Per-donor plates numbered three CD4 naive, three CD4 memory, two CD8 naive and one CD8 memory. Findings and limits, study-wide: With several donors compared, around 5% of naive CD4 clonotypes were shared.

The authors split each subset's genomic DNA evenly across several immunoSEQ plates. Clones were read by immunoSEQ multiplex PCR, and TCRdb kept only the in-frame ones, dropping some. There are approximately 1,000,000 clones in the sample; 75% to 80% occur only once, and about 0.52% lies in the top ten. The CDR3 is 18 amino acids. On this clone itself: Its specificity is not known.

Material for sequencing was memory CD4+ T cells from PBMCs. Subset reported: CD45RA-negative fraction. The V gene is TRBV21-1, the J gene TRBJ2-1; the DNA was not used to check the table's D call, TRBD2. TRBV21-1 is classified as a pseudogene. This TCR derives from a young man in good health. Some clones in this sample may be carry-over from other donors' samples. The CDR3 DNA reads TGTGCCAGCCTTGAGGGGAGCGGGAGAAAAGCGCCCAACAATGAGCAGTTCTTC. This sequence encodes CASLEGSGRKAPNNEQFF.